These 18 T cell receptor beta chains were sequenced from one sample in a study of shared T cell receptors in the human thymus. Method: immunoSEQ multiplex PCR; TCRdb's copy keeps in-frame clones and lacks some. The sample holds hundreds of thousands of clones, 75% to 80% seen once. These data were likewise used in another study, on human thymus T cells.

The specimen was thymocytes. The source of these receptors is a boy under two years old with a congenital heart defect.

The genes are TRBV27 and TRBJ2-7; 7 nucleotides align to TRBD2. Germline V CDR1 and CDR2: MNHEY, SMNVEV (reference sequence). The V gene end was trimmed by 2 bases and the J gene end by 4 bases; junction bases not matched to a gene: 5. The CDR3 contains 14 residues. The CDR3 DNA follows: TGTGCCAGCAGTTTAGAGCGCGGGAGTTACGAGCAGTACTTC. Its protein is CASSLERGSYEQYF.

V gene TRBV9 combines with J gene TRBJ2-7; 7 bases map to TRBD2. The CDR3 spans 16 residues. Germline lookup yields CDR1 SGDLS and CDR2 YYNGEE. Germline trimming cut 3 bases from V and 7 bases from J; bases unmatched to any gene: 16. The CDR3 here is CASSAREGGPPREQYF. The CDR3 bases are TGTGCCAGCAGCGCTAGGGAGGGAGGGCCTCCCCGGGAGCAGTACTTC.

The chain links TRBV9 to TRBJ1-3; no firm D call. Trimming shortened V by 4 bases and J by 0 bases, and 8 bases separated the two germline ends. Germline assignment: CDR1 SGDLS and CDR2 YYNGEE. This CDR3 region has 14 residues. The CDR3 protein is CASSTASSGNTIYF. Written as DNA, the CDR3 is TGTGCCAGCAGCACCGCGAGCTCTGGAAACACCATATATTTT.

This clone turned up a few times. The genes are TRBV28 and TRBJ2-1; D is ambiguous. The CDR3 totals 15 residues. With 5 bases removed from V and 5 bases from J, the gap between germline ends came to 16 bases. Per germline, CDR1 MDHEN and CDR2 SYDVKM. In DNA, the CDR3 is TGTGCCAGCAGTCCAAAGAGCTCCGCTAACAATGAGCAGTTCTTC. Its protein product is CASSPKSSANNEQFF.

This clone was seen only a few times. V gene TRBV5-6 combines with J gene TRBJ1-1, with 7 bases identical to TRBD1. This CDR3 is built from 17 residues. CDR1 is SGHDT and CDR2 is YYEEEE in the germline V gene. V lost 3 bases to trimming and J lost 0 bases; unmatched junction nucleotides: 11. CDR3 protein: CASSSMGDRYMNTEAFF. The CDR3 DNA is TGTGCCAGCAGCTCCATGGGGGACAGATACATGAACACTGAAGCTTTCTTT.

In this sample, this clone turned up once. The chain employs TRBV6-4 and TRBJ2-3, with unresolved D. The V and J ends lost 0 bases and 0 bases respectively, with 19 bases between them. Germline CDR1 is MRHNA and CDR2 is SNTAGT. CDR3 length: 19 residues. The CDR3 sequence is CASSDSCFRAPTSTDTQYF. In DNA form, the CDR3 reads TGTGCCAGCAGTGACTCGTGTTTCAGAGCGCCCACTAGCACAGATACGCAGTATTTT.

The count of this clone is one. V gene TRBV29-1 combines with J gene TRBJ2-1; 13 nucleotides match TRBD2. The CDR3 extends over 13 amino acids. Germline CDR1 and CDR2: SQVTM and ANQGSEA. After removal of 7 bases from V and 9 bases from J, the junction contained 6 bases not matched to a gene. In nucleotides, the CDR3 is TGCAGCGCAGGACTAGCGGGGGTCAGTGAGCAGTTCTTC. Protein product: CSAGLAGVSEQFF.

This clone was picked up one time. The V gene is TRBV10-2, the J gene TRBJ2-2; no firm D call. The germline CDR1 and CDR2 sequences are WSHSY and SAAADI. Trimming left V 9 bases short and J 0 bases short, with 8 bases between. The CDR3 is 13 residues long. The CDR3 coding sequence is TGCGCCAGTCAAGACACGAACACCGGGGAGCTGTTTTTT. Protein: CASQDTNTGELFF.

The table lists this clone with a few counts. The V gene is TRBV6-1, the J gene TRBJ2-2; D gene unclear. V lost 3 bases and J 6 bases, leaving 11 bases between the germline ends. CDR3 length: 14 residues. Germline V gene data show CDR1 as MNHNS and CDR2 as SASEGT. The CDR3 nucleotides read TGTGCCAGCAGTGAGCGGTATATGTCCGGGGAGCTGTTTTTT. Translation gives CASSERYMSGELFF.

J is TRBJ2-5 and V is TRBV6-5, with 10 bases lining up with TRBD2. Trimming at V came to 5 bases and at J to 3 bases, leaving 3 bases not matched to a gene. CDR3 length: 14 residues. Looked up from germline, CDR1 is MNHEY and CDR2 is SVGAGI. The CDR3 here is CASSTSGREETQYF. In DNA form, the CDR3 reads TGTGCCAGCAGTACCAGCGGGAGGGAAGAGACCCAGTACTTC.

The chain joins TRBV5-6 to TRBJ2-7, with 9 nucleotides matching TRBD1. Germline trimming cut 2 bases from V and 8 bases from J; bases unmatched to any gene: 11. The CDR3 contains 15 residues. From germline, CDR1 is SGHDT and CDR2 YYEEEE. CDR3 in amino acids: CASSLYRGQIVKQYF. CDR3 coding DNA: TGTGCCAGCAGCTTATACAGGGGGCAAATTGTAAAGCAGTACTTC.

The chain uses TRBV28 and TRBJ1-2; D is possibly TRBD1 (6 bases). CDR3 length: 16 amino acids. Looked up from germline, CDR1 is MDHEN and CDR2 is SYDVKM. V lost 6 bases and J 4 bases, leaving 21 bases between the germline ends. The CDR3 nucleotides are TGTGCCAGCAGGCCCCCACGACAGGTATTTGGCTATGGCTACACCTTC. It translates to CASRPPRQVFGYGYTF.

The table lists this clone with a count of one. CDR3: CASTEGAVQYF. The CDR3 DNA reads TGTGCCAGCACCGAAGGGGCGGTCCAGTACTTC. The chain combines TRBV2 with TRBJ2-5, with D possibly matching TRBD1 (5 bases). The CDR3 totals 11 residues. Germline V gives CDR1 SNHLY, CDR2 FYNNEI. With 7 bases removed from V and 10 bases from J, the gap between germline ends came to 13 bases. The whole variable domain, remainder taken from reference TRBV2 and TRBJ2-5, is EPEVTQTPSHQVTQMGQEVILRCVPISNHLYFYWYRQILGQKVEFLVSFYNNEISEKSEIFDDQFSVERPDGSNFTLKIRSTKLEDSAMYFCASTEGAVQYFGPGTRLLVL.

The chain has TRBV9 and TRBJ2-1; D is possibly TRBD2 (6 bases). Germline CDR1 and CDR2: SGDLS and YYNGEE. This CDR3 is built from 15 residues. The V gene lost 4 bases and the J gene lost 8 bases, with 19 bases spanning the gap. This chain's CDR3 is CASSLDGTPGDEQFF. The CDR3 DNA reads TGTGCCAGCAGCTTGGACGGGACTCCAGGCGATGAGCAGTTCTTC.

The sample holds a few counts of this clone. The chain carries TRBV19 and TRBJ2-7; perhaps TRBD2 as D (5 bases). V dropped 0 bases and J dropped 2 bases, with 11 bases sitting between them. The CDR3 spans 15 residues. In germline, CDR1 is LNHDA, CDR2 SQIVND (reference sequence). CDR3 protein: CASSIDREGTYEQYF. The CDR3 nucleotides read TGTGCCAGTAGTATAGATCGCGAGGGAACCTACGAGCAGTACTTC. Complete variable domain (other parts from reference TRBV19 and TRBJ2-7): DGGITQSPKYLFRKEGQNVTLSCEQNLNHDAMYWYRQDPGQGLRLIYYSQIVNDFQKGDIAEGYSVSREKKESFPLTVTSAQKNPTAFYLCASSIDREGTYEQYFGPGTRLTVT.

This chain connects TRBV6-5 to TRBJ2-7; D call uncertain. The CDR3 has 14 residues. In germline, CDR1 is MNHEY, CDR2 SVGAGI. The ends were cut back, 6 bases at V and 6 bases at J, with 18 bases in the middle. CDR3 amino acids: CASRESPYESEQYF. CDR3 DNA sequence: TGTGCCAGCAGGGAGAGCCCCTATGAAAGCGAGCAGTACTTC.

This clone showed up just once. This sequence joins TRBV30 and TRBJ1-5, with D possibly being TRBD1 (6 bases). Germline V CDR1 and CDR2: GTSNPN, SVGIG (reference sequence). Trimming stripped 2 bases from V and 2 bases from J, with 22 bases between. CDR3 length: 18 residues. CDR3 in DNA: TGTGCCTGGAGTCCTACTCAGGGGCTGATTCGTGGCAATCAGCCCCAGCATTTT. It yields the protein CAWSPTQGLIRGNQPQHF.

The chain is built from TRBV11-2 and TRBJ1-2; tentative D call: TRBD1 (5 bases). The V gene lost 5 bases and the J gene lost 8 bases, with 15 bases spanning the gap. Germline values: CDR1 SGHAT, CDR2 FQNNGV. The CDR3 consists of 13 residues. CDR3 sequence: CASSPPSGAGYTF. The CDR3 DNA sequence: TGTGCCAGCAGCCCCCCGAGTGGGGCGGGCTACACCTTC.